This entry lists 14 T cell receptor beta chains sequenced from one sample in a study of sequential checkpoint blockade in melanoma. The treatment denotes: randomized to nivolumab then ipilimumab (arm A) or the reverse (arm B). TCRdb keeps only in-frame clones here, not all; method: immunoSEQ multiplex PCR. The sample consists of roughly 19,000 clones, around 83% of them appearing once. The sample consisted of CD8+ T cells sorted from blood (inferred from file names), taken from a patient given nivolumab and ipilimumab in sequence. The receptor set was obtained from a human donor with melanoma.

A single count supports this clone. The rearrangement links TRBV28 to TRBJ1-1; a weak D match, TRBD1 (6 bases). The germline V and J ends were trimmed by 10 bases and 4 bases, with 19 bases remaining between them. CDR3 size: 14 residues. Germline V lookup: CDR1 MDHEN, CDR2 SYDVKM. The CDR3 sequence is CATRLRGGSTEAFF. The CDR3 coding sequence is TGTGCCACTAGACTCAGGGGTGGAAGCACTGAAGCTTTCTTT.

In its sample, this clone was seen a few times. This chain links TRBV4-1 with TRBJ1-1; 9 bases are a match to TRBD1. The CDR3 contains 14 residues. Germline CDR1 reads MGHRA; CDR2 reads YSYEKL. Germline trimming cut 0 bases from V and 6 bases from J; bases unmatched to any gene: 2. In DNA form, the CDR3 reads TGCGCCAGCAGCCAAGAACAGGGGGCCGCTGAAGCTTTCTTT. It specifies CASSQEQGAAEAFF.

The chain combines TRBV25-1 with TRBJ1-4, with 9 nucleotides matching TRBD1. This CDR3 spans 11 amino acids. The V and J ends lost 6 bases and 14 bases, in that order; junction bases with no gene match: 4. The V gene's germline CDR1 is MGHDK and CDR2 SYGVNS. DNA of the CDR3: TGTGCCAGCAGGACCGGGACAGGGCTGTTTTTT. Amino acid sequence: CASRTGTGLFF.

The V and J genes are TRBV19 and TRBJ1-1; a weak D match, TRBD1 (5 bases). This CDR3 region has 14 residues. V was cut by 3 bases and J by 4 bases, with 12 bases left in between. CDR1 and CDR2 (germline): LNHDA, SQIVND (reference sequence). The CDR3 spells CASSITQGATEAFF. DNA for the CDR3: TGTGCCAGTAGTATCACCCAGGGCGCCACTGAAGCTTTCTTT.

This clone was detected a few times. This chain joins TRBV6-6 and TRBJ2-5; the match to TRBD1 covers 12 bases. Looked up from germline, CDR1 is MNHNY and CDR2 is SVGAGI (reference sequence). The CDR3 consists of 14 residues. Trimming removed 4 bases from V and 5 bases from J; junction bases left unmatched: 2. This CDR3 reads CASSSGTGGETQYF. CDR3 coding DNA: TGTGCCAGCAGTTCCGGGACAGGGGGCGAGACCCAGTACTTC.

V gene TRBV25-1 combines with J gene TRBJ1-1, with 7 bases fitting TRBD1. The CDR3 has 13 amino acids. Germline-derived CDR1 and CDR2 are MGHDK and SYGVNS. V lost 9 bases to trimming and J lost 0 bases; unmatched junction nucleotides: 4. CDR3 protein: CASSTGLNTEAFF. CDR3 nucleotide sequence: TGTGCCAGTTCGACAGGGTTGAACACTGAAGCTTTCTTT.

The rearrangement joins TRBV28 to TRBJ2-7; a weak D match, TRBD2 (6 bases). This CDR3 region has 15 residues. Germline V gene sequence: CDR1 MDHEN, CDR2 SYDVKM. Trimming removed 3 bases from V and 1 base from J, with 13 bases in between. The DNA of the CDR3 is TGTGCCAGCAGTTTGGGGCTGGAGGGTTCCTACGAGCAGTACTTC. As protein: CASSLGLEGSYEQYF.

The gene calls are TRBV5-4 and TRBJ2-1; D is ambiguous. Germline V gene sequence: CDR1 SGHNT, CDR2 YYREEE (reference sequence). V was clipped by 4 bases and J by 9 bases, with 8 bases between them. This CDR3 comprises 11 residues. In nucleotides, the CDR3 is TGTGCCAGCAGCCCCGGTCGTGAGCAGTTCTTC. It codes for CASSPGREQFF.

The V gene is TRBV9, the J gene TRBJ1-2; D unresolved. The CDR3 spans 13 residues. CDR1 and CDR2 from the germline V gene are SGDLS and YYNGEE. Trimming took off 0 bases at V and 2 bases at J, with 5 bases between the two ends. CDR3 region: CASSVEENYGYTF. In nucleotides, the CDR3 is TGTGCCAGCAGCGTAGAGGAGAACTATGGCTACACCTTC.

This clone was picked up a small number of times. V is TRBV7-9 and J is TRBJ1-1, with 7 bases matching TRBD1. The CDR3 spans 16 residues. V lost 3 bases and J lost 6; bases outside the gene matches: 13. From germline, CDR1 is SEHNR and CDR2 FQNEAQ (reference sequence). This CDR3 reads CASSFPAVGGGSEAFF. The CDR3 nucleotides read TGTGCCAGCAGCTTCCCAGCGGTAGGGGGCGGATCTGAAGCTTTCTTT.

This sequence joins TRBV2 and TRBJ2-1; 10 bases agree with TRBD1. The CDR3 runs 14 residues. J lost 6 bases, V lost 8 bases, and 7 bases had no gene match. CDR1 is SNHLY, CDR2 FYNNEI, per germline. CDR3 DNA: TGTGCCAGCGGGGACAGGGGCATTATCAATGAGCAGTTCTTC. Its translation is CASGDRGIINEQFF.

The table lists this clone with a few counts. This chain joins TRBV13 and TRBJ2-3; 12 bases agree with TRBD1. This CDR3 has 16 amino acids. Germline V gene data show CDR1 as PRHDT and CDR2 as FYEKMQ (reference sequence). The trim removed 1 base at V and 5 bases at J, leaving 4 bases unmatched. The CDR3 loop reads CASSLEGQGAGDTQYF. The CDR3 nucleotides are TGTGCCAGCAGCTTAGAGGGACAGGGGGCCGGAGATACGCAGTATTTT.

V usage is TRBV7-9 and J usage is TRBJ2-3, with D possibly TRBD1 on 6 matching bases. This CDR3 spans 15 amino acids. Germline V gene sequence: CDR1 SEHNR, CDR2 FQNEAQ (reference sequence). V lost 5 bases, J lost 0 bases, and 12 bases lay in between. CDR3 bases: TGTGCCAGCAGCAAACAGGGAGCAAGCACAGATACGCAGTATTTT. This codes for CASSKQGASTDTQYF.

J is TRBJ2-3 and V is TRBV9; D perhaps matches TRBD2 (6 bases). V lost 4 bases and J 2 bases, leaving 14 bases between the germline ends. CDR3 length equals 15 residues. CDR1 and CDR2 (germline): SGDLS, YYNGEE. CDR3 region: CASSSRGDFTDTQYF. The DNA for the CDR3 is TGTGCCAGCAGCTCGCGGGGTGATTTCACAGATACGCAGTATTTT.